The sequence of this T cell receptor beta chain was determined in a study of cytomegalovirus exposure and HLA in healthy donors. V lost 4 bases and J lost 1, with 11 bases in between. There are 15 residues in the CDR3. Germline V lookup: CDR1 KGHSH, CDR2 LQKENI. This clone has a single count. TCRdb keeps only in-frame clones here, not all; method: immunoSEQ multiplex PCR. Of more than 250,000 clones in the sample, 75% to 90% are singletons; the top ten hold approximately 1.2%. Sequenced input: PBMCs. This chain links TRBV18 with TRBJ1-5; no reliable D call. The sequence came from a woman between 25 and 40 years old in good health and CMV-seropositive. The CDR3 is CASSLVDGSNQPQHF. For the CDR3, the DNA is TGTGCCAGCTCACTCGTGGACGGAAGCAATCAGCCCCAGCATTTT.